This T cell receptor (beta chain) was identified during a study of CXCR3-negative and CXCR3-positive naive CD8 T cells. This CDR3 contains 14 residues. The germline gives CDR1 LGHNA, CDR2 YSLEER. UMI labels and 5' RACE were used to prepare the TRB cDNA libraries. Reprocessing the 5' RACE reads, TCRdb reports a single entry for every CDR3 protein and omits DNA. This table holds tens of thousands of distinct CDR3 sequences. V usage is TRBV4-3 and J usage is TRBJ2-5; there is no DNA to check the TCRdb D call of TRBD1. This TCR was recovered from a human donor in good health. Some clones in this sample may be carry-over from other donors' samples. Material: memory CD8+ T cells from blood. The CDR3 spells CASSSGGEIETQYF.